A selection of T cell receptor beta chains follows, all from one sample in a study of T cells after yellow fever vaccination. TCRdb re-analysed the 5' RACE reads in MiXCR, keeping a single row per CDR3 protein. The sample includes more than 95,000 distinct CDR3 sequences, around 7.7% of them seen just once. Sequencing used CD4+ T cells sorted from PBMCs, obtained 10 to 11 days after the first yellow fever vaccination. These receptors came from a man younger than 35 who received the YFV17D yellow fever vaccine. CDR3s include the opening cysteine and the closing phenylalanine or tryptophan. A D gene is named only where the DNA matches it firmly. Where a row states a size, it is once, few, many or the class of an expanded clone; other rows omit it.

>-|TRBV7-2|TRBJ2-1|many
CASSLTWGSYNEQFF
TGTGCCAGCAGCTTAACTTGGGGCTCCTACAATGAGCAGTTCTTC
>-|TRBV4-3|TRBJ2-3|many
CASSQYGGGTDTQYF
TGCGCCAGCAGCCAATACGGCGGGGGCACAGATACGCAGTATTTT
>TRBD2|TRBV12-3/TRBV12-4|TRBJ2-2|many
CASSRLAGATGELFF
TGTGCCAGCAGTCGTCTAGCGGGGGCCACCGGGGAGCTGTTTTTT
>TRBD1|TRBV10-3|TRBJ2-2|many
CAIRGTAQNTGELFF
TGTGCCATCAGGGGGACAGCTCAGAACACCGGGGAGCTGTTTTTT
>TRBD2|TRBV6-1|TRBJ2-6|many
CASSERSGGTTGANVLTF
TGTGCCAGCAGTGAACGGAGCGGGGGGACAACTGGGGCCAACGTCCTGACTTTC
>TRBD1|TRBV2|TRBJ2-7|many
CASRPQQGDEQYF
TGTGCCAGCAGACCGCAACAGGGGGACGAGCAGTACTTC
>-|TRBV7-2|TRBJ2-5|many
CASSLGLQETQYF
TGTGCCAGCAGCTTAGGGCTACAAGAGACCCAGTACTTC
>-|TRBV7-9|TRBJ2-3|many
CASSSYSTSTDTQYF
TGTGCCAGCAGTTCTTACAGTACTAGCACAGATACGCAGTATTTT
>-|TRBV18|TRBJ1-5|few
CASSPIRNQPQHF
TGTGCCAGCTCACCAATCAGAAATCAGCCCCAGCATTTT
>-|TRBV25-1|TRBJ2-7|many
CASSEAQTSYEQYF
TGTGCCAGCAGTGAAGCGCAGACCTCCTACGAGCAGTACTTC
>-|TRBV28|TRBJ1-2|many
CASSPTVNYGYTF
TGTGCCAGCAGCCCGACTGTTAACTATGGCTACACCTTC
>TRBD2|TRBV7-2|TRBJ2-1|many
CASSSRFSGGNNEQFF
TGTGCCAGCAGCTCCAGATTTAGCGGGGGGAACAATGAGCAGTTCTTC
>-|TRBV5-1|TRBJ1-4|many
CASSQRGFWDEKLFF
TGCGCCAGCAGCCAAAGAGGGTTTTGGGATGAAAAACTGTTTTTT
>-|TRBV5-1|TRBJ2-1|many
CASSSKIDPSYNEQFF
TGCGCCAGCAGCTCCAAGATCGACCCCTCCTACAATGAGCAGTTCTTC
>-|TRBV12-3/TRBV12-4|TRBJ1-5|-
CASSLAANQPQHF
TGTGCCAGCAGTTTAGCCGCCAATCAGCCCCAGCATTTT
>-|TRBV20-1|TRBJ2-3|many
CSLLSTADTQYF
TGCAGTCTACTATCAACAGCAGATACGCAGTATTTT
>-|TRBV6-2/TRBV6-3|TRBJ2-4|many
CASSYSGGIQYF
TGTGCCAGCAGTTACTCTGGTGGCATTCAGTACTTC
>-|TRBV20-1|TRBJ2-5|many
CSARDNLMKTQYF
TGCAGTGCTAGAGATAACCTGATGAAGACCCAGTACTTC
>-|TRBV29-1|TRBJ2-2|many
CSVVPRAANTGELFF
TGCAGCGTTGTCCCCAGGGCTGCGAACACCGGGGAGCTGTTTTTT
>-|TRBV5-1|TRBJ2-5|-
CASSLGGDETQYF
TGCGCCAGCAGCTTGGGCGGAGATGAGACCCAGTACTTC
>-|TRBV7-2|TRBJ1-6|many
CASSSGSIYYNSPLHF
TGTGCCAGCAGCTCCGGCTCCATTTACTATAATTCACCCCTCCACTTT
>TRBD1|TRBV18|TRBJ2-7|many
CASSPNRDRLYEQYF
TGTGCCAGCTCACCAAACCGGGACAGGCTCTACGAGCAGTACTTC
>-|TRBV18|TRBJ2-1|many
CASSPRGIRVSSGNNEQFF
TGTGCCAGCTCACCAAGGGGGATCCGAGTCTCCTCGGGAAACAATGAGCAGTTCTTC
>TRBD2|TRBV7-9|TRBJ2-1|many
CASSRDYNLLFF
TGTGCCAGCAGTCGGGACTATAACTTGCTGTTCTTC
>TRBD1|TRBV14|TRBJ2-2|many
CASSRDRNTGELFF
TGTGCCAGCAGCCGGGACAGAAACACCGGGGAGCTGTTTTTT
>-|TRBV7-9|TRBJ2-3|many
CASLFGHLDTQYF
TGTGCCAGCCTCTTTGGGCATCTTGATACGCAGTATTTT
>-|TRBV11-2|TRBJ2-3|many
CASSLVGGGRYTQYF
TGTGCCAGCAGCTTAGTGGGGGGGGGCCGATATACGCAGTATTTT
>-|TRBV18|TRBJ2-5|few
CASSPVGAQETQYF
TGTGCCAGCTCACCGGTGGGGGCCCAAGAGACCCAGTACTTC
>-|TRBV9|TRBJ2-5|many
CASSVGWGAGPQETQYF
TGTGCCAGCAGCGTAGGCTGGGGGGCCGGGCCCCAAGAGACCCAGTACTTC
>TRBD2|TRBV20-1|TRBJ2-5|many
CSARDWTSGGGETQYF
TGCAGTGCTAGAGATTGGACTAGCGGGGGAGGAGAGACCCAGTACTTC
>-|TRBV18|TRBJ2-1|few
CASSPLSGQTTYNEQFF
TGTGCCAGCTCACCACTTTCCGGACAGACAACCTACAATGAGCAGTTCTTC
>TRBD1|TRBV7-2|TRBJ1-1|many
CASSRTGDRTEAFF
TGTGCCAGCAGTCGTACAGGGGATAGGACTGAAGCTTTCTTT
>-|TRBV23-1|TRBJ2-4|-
CASSLGTQSWGKNIQYF
TGCGCCAGCAGTCTCGGGACCCAGTCATGGGGCAAAAACATTCAGTACTTC
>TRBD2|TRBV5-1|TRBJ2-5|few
CASSLAGTSAPGGTQYF
TGCGCCAGCAGCTTGGCCGGGACTAGCGCCCCCGGGGGGACCCAGTACTTC
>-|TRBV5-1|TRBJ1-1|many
CASSDVMAEAFF
TGCGCCAGCAGCGATGTAATGGCTGAAGCTTTCTTT
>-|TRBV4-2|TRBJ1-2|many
CASGRWGYGYTF
TGTGCCAGCGGCAGGTGGGGCTATGGCTACACCTTC
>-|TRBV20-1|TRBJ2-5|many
CSARRQETQYF
TGCAGTGCTCGTAGACAAGAGACCCAGTACTTC
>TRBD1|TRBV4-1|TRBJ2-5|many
CASSRTGGRETQYF
TGCGCCAGCAGCAGGACAGGGGGCCGAGAGACCCAGTACTTC
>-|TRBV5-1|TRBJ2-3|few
CASSLAGRGTDTQYF
TGCGCCAGCAGCTTGGCCGGCAGGGGCACAGATACGCAGTATTTT
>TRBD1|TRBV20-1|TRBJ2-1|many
CNARDRGRAEQFF
TGCAACGCGCGGGACAGGGGACGGGCTGAGCAGTTCTTC
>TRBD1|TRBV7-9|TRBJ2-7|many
CASSLTGSEQYF
TGTGCCAGCAGCCTGACAGGGAGCGAGCAGTACTTC
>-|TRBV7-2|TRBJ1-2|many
CASSSPRVYGYTF
TGTGCCAGCAGCTCCCCCCGGGTCTATGGCTACACCTTC
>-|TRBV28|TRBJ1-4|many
CASGTGYREKLFF
TGTGCCAGCGGAACAGGGTACCGTGAAAAACTGTTTTTT
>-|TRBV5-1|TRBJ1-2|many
CASSRVGTGEVYGYTF
TGCGCCAGCAGCCGGGTCGGTACCGGAGAGGTTTATGGCTACACCTTC
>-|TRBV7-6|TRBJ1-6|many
CASSVQGNASPLHF
TGTGCCAGCAGCGTGCAGGGAAATGCCTCACCCCTCCACTTT